This is a list of T cell receptor beta chains from one sample in a study of cytomegalovirus exposure and HLA in healthy donors. Sequencing used immunoSEQ multiplex PCR; TCRdb keeps in-frame clones, though not all of them. This table holds 50,000 or so clones, about 95% found once. Sequenced material: PBMCs. These receptor sequences come from a young man in good health and CMV-seronegative. The CDR3 runs from the conserved cysteine through the conserved F or W.

TRBJ2-3,TRBV28,CASSTTPLILAGGFGGDTQYF
TRBJ2-5,TRBV6-1,CASSELATATWETQYF
TRBJ2-7,TRBV28,CASSSPALAGPYEQYF
TRBJ1-2,TRBV11-3,CASSPQGWVDGYTF
TRBJ1-4,TRBV21-1,CASSKNPSAEKLFF
TRBJ2-7,TRBV20-1,CSARATYEQYF
TRBJ2-3,TRBV9,CASSVSVKTDTQYF
TRBJ2-1,TRBV4-3,CASSQGPTRGSSYNEQFF
TRBJ2-7,TRBV5-1,CASSLVLAGVDEQYF
TRBJ2-6,TRBV4-1,CASSQGLAGGRLFSGANVLTF
TRBJ1-1,TRBV7-9,CASSLWEGNAEAFF
TRBJ1-1,TRBV30,CAWSVGRTGNTEAFF
TRBJ2-5,TRBV6-1,CASSKIRETQYF
TRBJ2-7,TRBV7-8,CASSSRTGLNREQYF
TRBJ2-2,TRBV6-4,CASSATLHSAGELFF
TRBJ1-3,TRBV30,CAWSVSGGTTGNTIYF
TRBJ2-5,TRBV19,CASSISIPSQETQYF
TRBJ2-7,TRBV7-9,CASSLESASEQYF
TRBJ2-2,TRBV9,CASSVVGGNTGELFF
TRBJ2-1,TRBV29-1,CRGGSSYNEQFF
-,TRBV18,CASSPLRPSYEQYF
TRBJ2-3,TRBV2,CASSGEFADTQYF
TRBJ2-3,TRBV5-4,CASSLDGTSGPTDTQYF
TRBJ2-5,TRBV19,CASSIDWSAGTQYF
TRBJ2-1,TRBV7-2,CASSLDRDRVHEQFF
TRBJ2-5,TRBV29-1,CSVEEWQGSRETQYF
TRBJ2-4,TRBV15,CATRDRTGVLAKNIQYF
TRBJ2-4,TRBV28,CASSPRRGLAKNIQYF
TRBJ2-4,TRBV6-4,CASSAPGQENIQYF
TRBJ1-2,TRBV7-2,CASSLGQGANYGYTF
TRBJ1-2,TRBV29-1,CSVEDLGTDPLHLYGYTF
TRBJ2-2,TRBV19,CASSIMGQGVIGELFF
TRBJ2-3,TRBV7-2,CASSLNYYSTDTQYF
TRBJ2-7,TRBV7-9,CASSARQEQYF
TRBJ2-1,TRBV7-9,CASSLRGSGGFNEQFF
TRBJ2-4,TRBV21-1,CASSSPPGQLAKNIQYF
TRBJ1-2,TRBV6-5,CASTRRGRAFYGYTF
TRBJ2-1,TRBV7-9,CASSRRSVADEQFF
TRBJ1-3,TRBV5-4,CASTTGTKGNTIYF
TRBJ1-2,TRBV6-1,CASSGQGFGYTF
TRBJ1-3,TRBV5-1,CASSSEQGLRNTIYF
TRBJ2-2,TRBV10-3,CAISDPGLAGGFNTGELFF
TRBJ1-1,TRBV7-6,CASSLARVRGKRGNTEAFF
TRBJ2-5,TRBV7-9,CASSLGLAGGRETQYF
TRBJ2-5,TRBV11-2,CASSLAEETQYF
TRBJ2-1,TRBV4-2,CASSQDFSSGVNEQFF
TRBJ2-7,TRBV7-2,CASSGGFGAGVLYEQYF
TRBJ2-1,TRBV5-4,CASSFLGLAGDPSYNEQFF
TRBJ1-2,TRBV7-9,CASRDRGRNFNGYTF
TRBJ1-2,TRBV16,CASSQSGTGFAGYTF
TRBJ2-3,TRBV5-1,CASSGTGGTDTQYF
TRBJ1-1,TRBV10-2,CASTQNTEAFF
TRBJ2-1,TRBV5-1,CASSSSREQFF
TRBJ1-3,TRBV2,CASSEIVRNTIYF